This T cell receptor beta chain is drawn from a study of cytomegalovirus exposure and HLA in healthy donors. Vbeta (60) and Jbeta (13) primers were used in the PCR. Repertoires were generated with immunoSEQ multiplex PCR, while TCRdb's copy carries only in-frame clones and drops some. Of 200,000 or so clones listed, roughly four fifths are singletons. This CDR3 spans 17 amino acids. Per germline, CDR1 LGHNA and CDR2 YSLEER. V was trimmed by 0 bases and J by 4 bases, leaving 16 bases between them. The clonotype comes from a woman aged 45-65 years in good health and CMV-seropositive. V gene TRBV4-3 combines with J gene TRBJ2-1; weak D call: TRBD2 (6 bases). Material: PBMCs. The chain's CDR3 is CASSQDLEGPTYNEQFF. The CDR3 region has the DNA TGCGCCAGCAGCCAAGATTTGGAGGGCCCCACTTACAATGAGCAGTTCTTC.